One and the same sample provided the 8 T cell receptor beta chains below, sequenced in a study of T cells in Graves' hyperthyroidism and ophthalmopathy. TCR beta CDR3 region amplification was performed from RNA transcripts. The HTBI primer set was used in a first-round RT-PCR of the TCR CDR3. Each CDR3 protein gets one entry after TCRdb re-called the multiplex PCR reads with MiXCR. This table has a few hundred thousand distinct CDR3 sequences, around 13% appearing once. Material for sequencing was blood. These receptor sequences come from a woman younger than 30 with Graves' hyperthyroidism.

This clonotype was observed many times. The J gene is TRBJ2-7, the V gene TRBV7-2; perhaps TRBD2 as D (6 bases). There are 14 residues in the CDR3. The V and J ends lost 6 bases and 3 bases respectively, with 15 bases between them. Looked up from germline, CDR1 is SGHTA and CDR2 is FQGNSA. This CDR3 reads CASSSGGAFYEQYF. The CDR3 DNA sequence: TGTGCCAGCAGTAGCGGAGGGGCCTTCTACGAGCAGTACTTC.

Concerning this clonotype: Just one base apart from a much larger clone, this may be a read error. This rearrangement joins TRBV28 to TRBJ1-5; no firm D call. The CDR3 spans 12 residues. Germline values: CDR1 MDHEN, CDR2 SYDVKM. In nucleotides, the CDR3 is TGTACCATCAAGGGTAGCAATCAGCCCCAGCATTTT. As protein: CTIKGSNQPQHF.

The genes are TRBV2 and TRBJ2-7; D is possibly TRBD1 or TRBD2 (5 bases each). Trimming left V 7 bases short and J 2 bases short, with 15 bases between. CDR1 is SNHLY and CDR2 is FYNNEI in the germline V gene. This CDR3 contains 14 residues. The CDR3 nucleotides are TGTGCCAGCACGCCTTCCGGGACCGCCTACGAGCAGTACTTC. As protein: CASTPSGTAYEQYF.

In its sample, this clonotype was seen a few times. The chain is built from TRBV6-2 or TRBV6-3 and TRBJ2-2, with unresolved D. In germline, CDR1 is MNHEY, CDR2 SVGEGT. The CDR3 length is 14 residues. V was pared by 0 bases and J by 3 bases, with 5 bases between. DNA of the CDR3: TGTGCCAGCAGTTACTCTCGGCACACCGGGGAGCTGTTTTTT. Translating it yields CASSYSRHTGELFF.

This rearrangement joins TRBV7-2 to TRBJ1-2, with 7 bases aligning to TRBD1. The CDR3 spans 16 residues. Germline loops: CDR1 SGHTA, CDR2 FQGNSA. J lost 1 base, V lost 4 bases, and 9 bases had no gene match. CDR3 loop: CASSWTRQGFNYGYTF. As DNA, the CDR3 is TGTGCCAGCAGCTGGACACGACAGGGATTTAACTATGGCTACACCTTC.

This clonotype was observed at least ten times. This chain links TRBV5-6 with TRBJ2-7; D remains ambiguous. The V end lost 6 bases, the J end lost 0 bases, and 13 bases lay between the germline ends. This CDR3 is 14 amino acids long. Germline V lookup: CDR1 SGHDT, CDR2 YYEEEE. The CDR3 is CASTTTWGSYEQYF. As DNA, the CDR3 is TGTGCCAGCACCACAACATGGGGCTCCTACGAGCAGTACTTC. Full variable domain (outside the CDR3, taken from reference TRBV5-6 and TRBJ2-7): DAGVTQSPTHLIKTRGQQVTLRCSPKSGHDTVSWYQQALGQGPQFIFQYYEEEERQRGNFPDRFSGHQFPNYSSELNVNALLLGDSALYLCASTTTWGSYEQYFGPGTRLTVT.

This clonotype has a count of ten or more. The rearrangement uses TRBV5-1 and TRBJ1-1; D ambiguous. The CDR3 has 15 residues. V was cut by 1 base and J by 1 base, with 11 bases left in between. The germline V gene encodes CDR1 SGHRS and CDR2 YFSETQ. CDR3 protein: CASSLSGRTNTEAFF. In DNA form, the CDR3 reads TGCGCCAGCAGCTTGAGTGGCAGAACGAACACTGAAGCTTTCTTT.

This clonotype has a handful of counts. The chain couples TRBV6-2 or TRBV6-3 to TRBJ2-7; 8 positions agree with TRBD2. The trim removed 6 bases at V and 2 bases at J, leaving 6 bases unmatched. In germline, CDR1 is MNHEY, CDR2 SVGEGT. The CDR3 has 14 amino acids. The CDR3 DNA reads TGTGCCAGCAGCCACGGGCGGGAGGCCTACGAGCAGTACTTC. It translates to CASSHGREAYEQYF.